This paragraph covers one T cell receptor beta chain sequence. Antigen specificity is unknown. Within the CD8+ T cell compartment, naive cells were CD45RO-CCR7+CD27+CD95-. cDNA libraries for TRB were generated by 5' RACE incorporating UMI labels. From the 5' RACE reads, TCRdb lists one entry per CDR3 protein and no DNA. The table lists 90,000 to 150,000 distinct CDR3 sequences. This sample is part of a study of CXCR3-negative and CXCR3-positive naive CD8 T cells. Findings of the study overall: The majority of assays used fresh PBMCs, and CXCR3 expression partially decreased after cryopreservation. Comparison of naive subsets found surface CD5 to be comparable, and TCR strength was inferred on the basis of TRB CDR3 properties. Against CXCR3-negative naive cells, CXCR3-positive naive cells showed more hydrophobic TRB CDR3s. Both of the naive subsets showed about the same high diversity, but memory CD8+ cells had much less.

The source is a human donor in good health. Some clones in this sample may be carry-over from other donors' samples. Material for sequencing was naive CXCR3+ CD8+ T cells from blood. This sample's subset: CD45RO-CCR7+CD27+CD95- naive CD8+ T cells expressing CXCR3 (TNR3+).

CDR3 region: CASSQGTWRGGVTGELFF. The genes are TRBV4-3 and TRBJ2-2; TCRdb's D gene call, TRBD2, goes unchecked for lack of DNA. This CDR3 region has 18 residues. The germline CDR1 and CDR2 sequences are LGHNA and YSLEER.